Presented here are 21 T cell receptor beta chains from one specimen sequenced in a study of spatial heterogeneity in lung cancer. TCRdb ran MiXCR on the 5' RACE reads and lists one entry per CDR3 protein. The table lists 110,000 or so distinct CDR3 sequences, 10% to 12% of them singletons. This sample's time point: blood at routine non-recurrence follow-up after resection. This specimen consisted of PBMCs, obtained at follow-up. These receptors were taken from a female donor with early-stage non-small cell lung cancer.

As concerns this clonotype: Possible read error: a much larger clone is one base away. This rearrangement joins TRBV28 to TRBJ1-2; perhaps TRBD1 as D (5 bases). The CDR3 is 16 residues long. Trimming pared 7 bases from V and 5 bases from J, leaving 23 bases between. Germline CDR1 is MDHEN and CDR2 is SYDVKM. The CDR3 reads CASKTTGTRRDYGYTF. Here the CDR3 DNA reads TGTGCCAGCAAAACTACCGGGACCCGTAGGGATTATGGCTACACCTTC.

This clonotype appeared a few times. V gene TRBV5-1 combines with J gene TRBJ2-3, with a tentative D call TRBD2 (6 bases). Trimming shortened V by 6 bases and J by 3 bases, and 20 bases separated the two germline ends. The CDR3 runs 16 residues. Germline V gene lookup returns CDR1 SGHRS and CDR2 YFSETQ. CDR3 DNA sequence: TGCGCCAGCAAGGGTGATGCGGGAAGGAGGACAGATACGCAGTATTTT. It yields the protein CASKGDAGRRTDTQYF.

The genes are TRBV7-2 and TRBJ1-1, with 8 bases matching TRBD1. J gave up 5 bases and V 4 bases, and 6 bases lay outside the gene matches. The CDR3 covers 14 residues. Per the germline V gene, CDR1 is SGHTA and CDR2 is FQGNSA. The CDR3 DNA reads TGTGCCAGCAGCTGGGGACAGGCGGGTACTGAAGCTTTCTTT. Its translation is CASSWGQAGTEAFF.

The rearrangement links TRBV2 to TRBJ2-1; D is possibly TRBD2 (6 bases). CDR3 length: 15 amino acids. Germline assignment: CDR1 SNHLY and CDR2 FYNNEI. V gave up 10 bases and J gave up 4 bases, with 20 bases separating them. The CDR3 DNA is TGTGCCACCCATCCGGGGGATAGCGGTTACAATGAGCAGTTCTTC. Encoded protein: CATHPGDSGYNEQFF.

This clonotype was detected a few times. This sequence joins TRBV11-2 and TRBJ2-2; D ambiguous. Per germline, CDR1 SGHAT and CDR2 FQNNGV. CDR3 length: 16 amino acids. V was clipped by 1 base and J by 1 base, with 10 bases between them. For the CDR3, the DNA is TGTGCCAGCAGCTTAGTGGCAGGTTGGAACACCGGGGAGCTGTTTTTT. This sequence encodes CASSLVAGWNTGELFF. Using reference TRBV11-2 and TRBJ2-2 for the parts outside the CDR3, the full variable domain is EAGVAQSPRYKIIEKRQSVAFWCNPISGHATLYWYQQILGQGPKLLIQFQNNGVVDDSQLPKDRFSAERLKGVDSTLKIQPAKLEDSAVYLCASSLVAGWNTGELFFGEGSRLTVL.

This clonotype was seen more than once but under ten times. The chain links TRBV29-1 to TRBJ2-7; possible D gene TRBD2, 5 bases. Germline V gene sequence: CDR1 SQVTM, CDR2 ANQGSEA. CDR3 length: 13 residues. V dropped 7 bases and J dropped 5 bases, with 18 bases sitting between them. CDR3 bases: TGCAGCGCAAATAAGGGTATCGGGGACGAGCAGTACTTC. It encodes CSANKGIGDEQYF.

This clonotype was picked up a small number of times. The chain carries TRBV30 and TRBJ1-5; possible D gene TRBD1, 6 bases. From germline, CDR1 is GTSNPN and CDR2 SVGIG (reference sequence). The CDR3 covers 14 residues. Deletions cut 0 bases from V and 4 bases from J, with 10 bases between. In DNA, the CDR3 is TGTGCCTGGAGTGTATCGACAGGTAATCAGCCCCAGCATTTT. This codes for CAWSVSTGNQPQHF.

The chain carries TRBV29-1 and TRBJ2-7; 10 bases fit TRBD1. CDR3 length: 12 amino acids. The germline V gene encodes CDR1 SQVTM and CDR2 ANQGSEA. Germline trimming cut 4 bases from V and 3 bases from J; bases unmatched to any gene: 0. The CDR3 reads CSVGDRGYEQYF. CDR3 sequence (DNA): TGCAGCGTTGGGGACAGGGGCTACGAGCAGTACTTC.

The table lists this clonotype with a few counts. V usage is TRBV18 and J usage is TRBJ1-1, with D possibly matching TRBD1 (5 bases). Deletions cut 2 bases from V and 4 bases from J, with 8 bases between. In germline, CDR1 is KGHSH, CDR2 LQKENI. The CDR3 is made up of 13 amino acids. CDR3 nucleotide sequence: TGTGCCAGCTCACCATCGGGGGGCACTGAAGCTTTCTTT. This translates into CASSPSGGTEAFF.

V is TRBV18 and J is TRBJ2-2; D uncertain. The germline CDR1 and CDR2 sequences are KGHSH and LQKENI. Trimming cost V 2 bases and J 7 bases, with 5 bases left between them. This CDR3 spans 12 amino acids. The CDR3 loop is CASSPGIGELFF. The CDR3 nucleotides are TGTGCCAGCTCACCAGGAATCGGGGAGCTGTTTTTT.

The chain employs TRBV28 and TRBJ2-5; TRBD2 matches at 8 bases. V dropped 7 bases and J dropped 1; count of bases not matched to a gene: 5. The V gene's germline CDR1 is MDHEN and CDR2 SYDVKM. The CDR3 extends over 14 amino acids. CDR3 DNA: TGTGCCAGCAAACCCGGGACTAGCCAAGAGACCCAGTACTTC. This encodes CASKPGTSQETQYF.

The V call is TRBV3-1, the J call TRBJ2-1, with D uncertain. The CDR3 runs to 13 residues. Trimming cost V 4 bases and J 2 bases, with 6 bases left between them. CDR1 is LGHDT, CDR2 YNNKEL, per germline (reference sequence). CDR3 DNA: TGTGCCAGCAGCCTTACTACCTACAATGAGCAGTTCTTC. Translation gives CASSLTTYNEQFF.

This clonotype showed up just a few times. The chain couples TRBV10-2 to TRBJ2-2, with D perhaps matching TRBD1 (5 bases). CDR1 and CDR2 (germline): WSHSY, SAAADI. Trimming removed 4 bases at V and 0 bases at J, with 12 bases between. The length of the CDR3 is 16 residues. The CDR3 DNA is TGCGCCAGCAGTGGCGACAGCGTTTCGAACACCGGGGAGCTGTTTTTT. Translated, it gives CASSGDSVSNTGELFF.

The chain links TRBV27 to TRBJ2-2; 12 nucleotides agree with TRBD2. Germline V gives CDR1 MNHEY, CDR2 SMNVEV (reference sequence). With 5 bases clipped from V and 3 bases from J, the junction kept 7 bases outside the gene matches. This CDR3 region has 17 residues. In nucleotides, the CDR3 is TGTGCCAGCAGTCCAATCCTAGCGGGAGGGCACACCGGGGAGCTGTTTTTT. Its protein is CASSPILAGGHTGELFF.

This clonotype was seen more than once but under ten times. The genes are TRBV12-3 or TRBV12-4 and TRBJ2-4; 9 nucleotides match TRBD2. CDR3 length: 15 residues. V was pared by 6 bases and J by 4 bases, with 7 bases of the junction left unmatched. CDR3 region: CASSRGLAPKNIQYF. DNA of the CDR3: TGTGCCAGCAGCCGCGGACTAGCGCCTAAAAACATTCAGTACTTC.

This clonotype came up a few times. The chain employs TRBV29-1 and TRBJ1-1; D is ambiguous. This CDR3 is 13 amino acids long. V was shortened by 1 base and J by 4 bases, with 10 bases between the two germline ends. From germline, CDR1 is SQVTM and CDR2 ANQGSEA. The CDR3 DNA sequence: TGCAGCGTTGAAGTGACTGAGGGCACTGAAGCTTTCTTT. This translates into CSVEVTEGTEAFF.

There are a few counts of this clonotype. This chain joins TRBV20-1 and TRBJ2-3; 8 bases match TRBD2. The CDR3 consists of 15 residues. Germline-derived CDR1 and CDR2 are DFQATT and SNEGSKA (reference sequence). V gave up 6 bases and J gave up 0 bases; unmatched junction bases: 8. The CDR3 DNA reads TGCAGTGCCCACTCGAGCGGGAGTAGCACAGATACGCAGTATTTT. Its protein product is CSAHSSGSSTDTQYF.

This clonotype was counted many times. The chain combines TRBV19 with TRBJ1-6, with D maybe TRBD1 (6 bases). The V and J ends lost 3 bases and 4 bases respectively, with 10 bases between them. The germline gives CDR1 LNHDA, CDR2 SQIVND (reference sequence). The CDR3 sequence is 15 residues long. The CDR3 protein is CASSITGQYNSPLHF. DNA of the CDR3: TGTGCCAGTAGTATCACCGGACAGTATAATTCACCCCTCCACTTT.

This clonotype was recorded many times. The V and J genes are TRBV11-3 and TRBJ2-3; either TRBD1 or TRBD2 may supply D (5 bases each). The ends were cut back, 0 bases at V and 5 bases at J, with 15 bases in the middle. CDR1 and CDR2 (germline): SGHNT, YENEEA. The CDR3 extends over 16 amino acids. CDR3 DNA: TGTGCCAGCAGCTTAGAGGGGGACCTGCTTGGAGATACGCAGTATTTT. Translating gives CASSLEGDLLGDTQYF.

The sample holds a few counts of this clonotype. This chain connects TRBV19 to TRBJ2-7; 7 bases are shared with TRBD1. With V trimmed by 9 bases and J by 3 bases, 5 bases remained unmatched. Germline V gene lookup returns CDR1 LNHDA and CDR2 SQIVND (reference sequence). The CDR3 has 12 residues. DNA for the CDR3: TGTGCCAGCGCTCAGGGGGACTACGAGCAGTACGTC. Amino acids: CASAQGDYEQYV.

This clonotype was recorded a few times. The V call is TRBV20-1, the J call TRBJ2-7, with D possibly being TRBD1 (6 bases). CDR3 length equals 14 residues. V was trimmed by 3 bases and J by 0 bases, leaving 12 bases between them. Germline V gene data show CDR1 as DFQATT and CDR2 as SNEGSKA (reference sequence). The CDR3 loop is CSASRQALSYEQYF. CDR3 nucleotide sequence: TGCAGTGCTAGTAGACAGGCACTCTCCTACGAGCAGTACTTC.